These 27 T cell receptor beta chains share one sample of origin, sequenced in a study of tumor and adjacent non-tumor tissue in lung cancer listed by TCRdb under 2018. RNA was isolated from bulk unsorted tissue, and RNA quality was assessed with a NanoDrop ND-1000 and an Agilent 2100. The library was produced with multiplex PCR. TCRdb names Illumina HiSeq 2500 as the instrument used. TCRbeta libraries were constructed through three rounds of nested PCR with primers (Table S4) according to protocols adapted from ARM-PCR. TCRdb redid the processing of the public reads, applying fastp at Q25 and MiXCR, and retained in-frame beta chains. CDR3 protein sequences are deduplicated, and each keeps its most common genes and DNA. The table for this sample lists over 130,000 distinct CDR3 sequences; about 71% of them were counted only once. Of the sample, around a sixth falls within the top ten clones. The material sequenced was lung tumor tissue. The receptors shown here come from a man in his 60s with small cell lung cancer.

This clonotype was seen only a few times. The CDR3, as DNA: TGTGCCAGACAGGGTACAGATACGCAGTATTTT. Translated, it gives CARQGTDTQYF. V and J are TRBV6-2 or TRBV6-3 and TRBJ2-3; possibly TRBD1 for D (6 bases). Trimming removed 9 bases from V and 3 bases from J, with 7 bases in between. Germline CDR1 reads MNHEY; CDR2 reads SVGEGT. There are 11 residues in the CDR3.

This rearrangement joins TRBV6-5 to TRBJ2-5, with D possibly TRBD1 on 5 matching bases. V was clipped by 9 bases and J by 9 bases, with 17 bases between them. Germline CDR1 reads MNHEY; CDR2 reads SVGAGI. The CDR3 extends over 12 amino acids. The CDR3 loop is CASRPQGDAQYF. The CDR3 DNA reads TGTGCCAGTAGACCCCAGGGTGATGCCCAGTACTTC.

Regarding this clonotype: Here the CDR3 omits its conserved ending phenylalanine or tryptophan, so a read error is the likely source. The chain links TRBV11-2 to TRBJ2-3; 12 positions match TRBD2. Germline values: CDR1 SGHAT, CDR2 FQNNGV. The V gene end was trimmed by 6 bases and the J gene end by 8 bases; junction bases not matched to a gene: 9. The length of the CDR3 is 15 residues. CDR3 loop: CASRLLAGGLGTQYL. In nucleotides, the CDR3 is TGTGCCAGCAGATTACTAGCGGGAGGATTAGGTACGCAGTATCTT.

This clonotype has ten or more counts. The chain recombines TRBV2 with TRBJ2-5, with a possible D match to TRBD1 (6 bases). Trimming took off 4 bases at V and 5 bases at J, with 11 bases between the two ends. The length of the CDR3 is 13 residues. Germline V CDR1 and CDR2: SNHLY, FYNNEI. CDR3 nucleotide sequence: TGTGCCAGCAGTGGAGGCAGGGGTGAGACCCAGTACTTC. Residues: CASSGGRGETQYF.

The chain combines TRBV6-1 with TRBJ2-3, with 8 nucleotides matching TRBD1. Germline CDR1 and CDR2: MNHNS and SASEGT. The V and J ends lost 6 bases and 1 base, in that order; junction bases with no gene match: 12. This CDR3 is built from 17 residues. The CDR3 sequence: CASREPPGTGRTDTQYF. CDR3 nucleotides: TGTGCCAGCAGAGAACCACCCGGGACAGGCCGCACAGATACGCAGTATTTT.

The V gene is TRBV12-5, the J gene TRBJ2-1; no clear D. V lost 0 bases to trimming and J lost 0 bases, with 9 bases between them. Germline loops: CDR1 LGHNT, CDR2 FRNRAP. This CDR3 is 16 amino acids long. CDR3 residues: CASGLVLSSSYNEQFF. The CDR3 bases are TGTGCTAGTGGTTTGGTACTCAGTAGCTCCTACAATGAGCAGTTCTTC.

As concerns this clonotype: The conserved final phenylalanine or tryptophan is absent from the CDR3, which likely points to a read error. The DNA is left out, because the CDR3 cannot be placed on it with certainty; the CDR3 is given as TCRdb lists it. The rearrangement links TRBV11-2 to TRBJ2-7. The CDR3 spans 14 residues, counting both ends. Germline V gene sequence: CDR1 SGHAT, CDR2 FQNNGV. CDR3 sequence reads: CASSLVASISEEYL.

Points on this clonotype: One end of the junction does not line up with germline, which may come from a read error. The gene calls are TRBV20-1 and TRBJ1-1; 7 bases align to TRBD1. The length of the CDR3 is 13 residues. Looked up from germline, CDR1 is DFQATT and CDR2 is SNEGSKA (reference sequence). This CDR3 is CSATRGMNTEASF. The CDR3, as DNA: TGCAGTGCTACCAGGGGGATGAACACTGAAGCTTCCTTT.

A note on this clonotype: One junction end does not reproduce the germline sequence, and a read error may be involved. The chain recombines TRBV11-2 with TRBJ2-7; TRBD2 might be the D (6 bases). CDR3 length equals 15 residues. The germline CDR1 and CDR2 sequences are SGHAT and FQNNGV. Here the CDR3 reads CASSSASSDSYVQYF. DNA of the CDR3: TGCGCCAGCAGCTCAGCTTCTAGCGACTCCTACGTGCAGTACTTC.

The sample holds a few counts of this clonotype. The chain recombines TRBV20-1 with TRBJ2-5; 7 positions match TRBD2. Germline trimming cut 6 bases from V and 5 bases from J; bases unmatched to any gene: 15. The CDR3 is 15 amino acids. Germline CDR1 DFQATT, CDR2 SNEGSKA (reference sequence). In DNA form, the CDR3 reads TGCAGTGCCCCGAAGGGCGGGAGTGGGGGTGAGACCCAGTACTTC. Its protein is CSAPKGGSGGETQYF.

J is TRBJ2-5 and V is TRBV20-1; tentatively, D is TRBD2 (5 bases). Trimming took 6 bases from V and 7 from J, leaving 18 bases between them. This CDR3 comprises 13 residues. CDR1 DFQATT and CDR2 SNEGSKA come from the germline V gene (reference sequence). CDR3 sequence: CSARPGNRGTQYF. DNA of the CDR3: TGCAGTGCGCGACCGGGGAATCGAGGGACCCAGTACTTC.

By share of the sample, this clonotype is medium-sized. The J gene is TRBJ2-1, the V gene TRBV11-3; 7 nucleotides line up with TRBD2. After removal of 1 base from V and 4 bases from J, the junction contained 1 base not matched to a gene. This CDR3 comprises 14 residues. The germline gives CDR1 SGHNT, CDR2 YENEEA. CDR3 nucleotides: TGTGCCAGCAGCTTAGCGGGGGGATACAATGAGCAGTTCTTC. Protein product: CASSLAGGYNEQFF. The full variable domain, rest sourced from reference TRBV11-3 and TRBJ2-1, is EAGVVQSPRYKIIEKKQPVAFWCNPISGHNTLYWYLQNLGQGPELLIRYENEEAVDDSQLPKDRFSAERLKGVDSTLKIQPAELGDSAVYLCASSLAGGYNEQFFGPGTRLTVL.

With respect to this clonotype: A junction end diverges from the germline sequence, so it may reflect a read error. The chain uses TRBV5-4 and TRBJ2-2; 12 nucleotides match TRBD2. Looked up from germline, CDR1 is SGHNT and CDR2 is YYREEE (reference sequence). CDR3 length: 16 residues. Here the CDR3 reads CASSSGLAGPTGELFF. Here the CDR3 DNA reads TGTGCCAGCAGCTCGGGACTAGCGGGCCCCACTGGGGAGCTCTTTTTT.

This clonotype was counted ten times or more. V usage is TRBV5-5 and J usage is TRBJ1-1, with a weak D call TRBD1 (6 bases). V was trimmed by 2 bases and J by 1 base, leaving 9 bases between them. CDR1 and CDR2 from the germline V gene are SGHKS and YYEKEE (reference sequence). This CDR3 comprises 14 residues. The CDR3 is CASSFTGPNTEAFF. The DNA of the CDR3 is TGTGCCAGCAGCTTTACAGGGCCGAACACTGAAGCTTTCTTT.

The rearrangement links TRBV6-6 to TRBJ2-7; 10 nucleotides match TRBD2. After removal of 11 bases from V and 7 bases from J, the junction contained 11 bases not matched to a gene. CDR1 and CDR2 (germline): MNHNY, SVGAGI (reference sequence). This CDR3 has 13 amino acids. CDR3: CAHASGSFYEQYF. The DNA of the CDR3 is TGTGCCCATGCTAGCGGGAGTTTCTATGAGCAGTACTTC.

On this clonotype: The junction shows a germline mismatch at one end, possibly a read error. The chain employs TRBV20-1 and TRBJ2-1; 13 bases map to TRBD2. CDR1 is DFQATT and CDR2 is SNEGSKA in the germline V gene (reference sequence). The CDR3 is 15 residues long. CDR3 sequence reads: CSVSRTSGGYNEQSF. The CDR3 DNA reads TGCAGTGTTAGCAGGACTAGCGGGGGTTACAATGAACAGTCCTTC.

This clonotype was found many times. This rearrangement joins TRBV20-1 to TRBJ2-1; TRBD2 matches at 8 bases. With 3 bases clipped from V and 9 bases from J, the junction kept 4 bases outside the gene matches. Germline loops: CDR1 DFQATT, CDR2 SNEGSKA (reference sequence). This CDR3 is 12 amino acids long. The CDR3 coding sequence is TGCAGTGCTAGCGGGAGGGCCGGTGAGCAGTTCTTC. Amino acids: CSASGRAGEQFF.

This clonotype was detected many times. The chain uses TRBV11-3 and TRBJ2-1; 12 bases map to TRBD2. The V segment lost 4 bases and the J segment 6 bases; nucleotides outside the gene matches: 7. CDR1 and CDR2 from the germline V gene are SGHNT and YENEEA. This CDR3 contains 16 residues. The CDR3 loop reads CASSSLLAGGPNEQFF. The CDR3 DNA sequence: TGTGCCAGCAGCTCCCTCCTAGCGGGAGGGCCCAATGAGCAGTTCTTC.

Notes on this clonotype: A much larger clone lies a single base off, so this may be a read error. The chain uses TRBV20-1 and TRBJ2-1; 11 bases line up with TRBD2. Germline V gene data show CDR1 as DFQATT and CDR2 as SNEGSKA (reference sequence). This CDR3 spans 19 amino acids. Here the CDR3 DNA reads TGCAGTGCTAGACCCTCGGGGGCTAGCGGGAGGAACCTCTACAATGAGCTGTTCTTC. Its protein product is CSARPSGASGRNLYNELFF.

Comments on this clonotype: With a much larger clone just one base away, this may be a read error. CDR3 region: CGVATGDEQFF. In nucleotides, the CDR3 is TGCGGCGTTGCGACCGGCGATGAGCAGTTCTTC. This rearrangement joins TRBV29-1 to TRBJ2-1; D gene unclear. The CDR3 runs to 11 residues. Germline loops: CDR1 SQVTM, CDR2 ANQGSEA.

The chain carries TRBV6-1 and TRBJ1-2; 9 bases fit TRBD1. The CDR3 totals 12 residues. Trimming took 11 bases from V and 13 from J; bases not matched to a gene: 14. Germline V gives CDR1 MNHNS, CDR2 SASEGT. In DNA form, the CDR3 reads TGTGCCTACAGTGACCTCGACAGGGGGGTCACCTTC. Translated, it gives CAYSDLDRGVTF.

A note on this clonotype: It may be a read error: a sequence one base away is much more abundant. Without the conserved terminal phenylalanine or tryptophan, this CDR3 likely stems from a read error. V and J are TRBV20-1 and TRBJ1-2; 8 nucleotides agree with TRBD1. V lost 3 bases and J lost 4; bases outside the gene matches: 7. CDR1 is DFQATT and CDR2 is SNEGSKA in the germline V gene (reference sequence). The CDR3 is made up of 14 amino acids. DNA of the CDR3: TGCAGTGCTAGCGAAGGACAGGGTGGCTATGGCTACACCATC. It codes for CSASEGQGGYGYTI.

This clonotype was counted at least ten times. V usage is TRBV20-1 and J usage is TRBJ2-7; D gene uncertain. The CDR3 has 11 residues. In germline, CDR1 is DFQATT, CDR2 SNEGSKA (reference sequence). The CDR3 sequence: CRAAGRGEQYF. The CDR3 DNA is TGCAGGGCCGCAGGCCGTGGCGAGCAGTACTTC.

This clonotype was seen only a few times. The germline gene is not matched at one end of the junction; a read error may be the cause. The chain employs TRBV10-2 and TRBJ1-1; D is unresolved. CDR3 length equals 13 residues. The germline CDR1 and CDR2 sequences are WSHSY and SAAADI. The DNA for the CDR3 is TGCGCCAGCAGGGAGTCGGCATTAGGTGAAGCTTTCTTT. This encodes CASRESALGEAFF.

This sequence joins TRBV29-1 and TRBJ2-3; the match to TRBD1 covers 7 bases. The germline V gene encodes CDR1 SQVTM and CDR2 ANQGSEA. The CDR3 is 14 amino acids. J was trimmed by 4 bases and V by 5 bases; bases with no gene match: 9. CDR3 DNA sequence: TGCAGCGTTCGTTTGAACACAGGGGCAGATACGCAGTATTTT. Translating gives CSVRLNTGADTQYF.

By its share, this clonotype is medium-sized. The CDR3 sequence is CSAGTSFYEQYF. CDR3 DNA sequence: TGCAGTGCCGGGACTAGCTTCTACGAGCAGTACTTC. The rearrangement uses TRBV20-1 and TRBJ2-7; 9 bases are shared with TRBD2. The junction had 3 bases not matched to a gene; V was cut back by 6 bases and J by 3 bases. Germline assignment: CDR1 DFQATT and CDR2 SNEGSKA (reference sequence). This CDR3 is 12 amino acids long.

The J gene is TRBJ1-1, the V gene TRBV29-1; D unclear. Germline V lookup: CDR1 SQVTM, CDR2 ANQGSEA. V lost 3 bases, J lost 8 bases, and 13 bases lay in between. This CDR3 spans 12 amino acids. The CDR3 bases are TGCAGCGTTGAGGCCCTACCGAGGGAAGCTTTCTTT. Its protein is CSVEALPREAFF.